This TCR beta chain originates from a study of T cells in Graves' hyperthyroidism and ophthalmopathy. Study context: Before any treatment, at initial diagnosis, peripheral blood was collected.

This clonotype was counted at least ten times. Amplified TCR beta CDR3 regions derived from RNA transcripts. Using the HTBI primer set, a first-round RT-PCR was run on the TCR CDR3. One entry per CDR3 protein, called by TCRdb with MiXCR from the multiplex PCR reads. This table has approximately 710,000 distinct CDR3 sequences, roughly 17% appearing once. The TCR sequence derives from a man in his forties or fifties with Graves' hyperthyroidism. What was sequenced was blood.

CDR3: CASSEALQGLETQYF. The DNA of the CDR3 is TGTGCCAGCAGTGAAGCGCTTCAGGGGTTAGAGACCCAGTACTTC. The chain employs TRBV6-1 and TRBJ2-5, with D possibly matching TRBD1 (6 bases). The V end was cut by 0 bases, the J end by 4 bases, with 12 bases between. The length of the CDR3 is 15 residues. Germline CDR1 and CDR2: MNHNS and SASEGT.